A selection of T cell receptor beta chains follows, all from one sample in a study of patients and donors after allogeneic stem cell transplantation. TCRdb redid the calling of the RT-PCR reads with MiXCR, one entry per CDR3 protein. The sample contains 150,000 to 200,000 distinct CDR3 sequences, 30% of which appear only once. The sequenced sample was blood, either unsorted or a sorted T cell fraction (not recorded which). Receptors were obtained from a human donor who was either an allogeneic HSCT recipient or a stem cell or donor lymphocyte infusion donor (not recorded which). It is not recorded whose cells these are; they may come from a transplant donor. The CDR3 runs from the conserved cysteine through the conserved F or W. The order of the fields is CDR3 protein, CDR3 DNA, V gene, clone size, D gene, J gene. D genes are given only for firm matches. Clone size appears in some rows only: once, few, many, or a class for an expanded clone.

cdr3_aa: CASSPTGRNQPQHF
cdr3_nt: TGTGCCAGCAGTCCAACAGGGCGCAATCAGCCCCAGCATTTT
v_call: TRBV28
clone_size: many
d_call: NA
j_call: TRBJ1-5

cdr3_aa: CASNPGRKNIQYF
cdr3_nt: TGTGCCAGCAACCCAGGCCGGAAAAACATTCAGTACTTC
v_call: TRBV28
clone_size: NA
d_call: NA
j_call: TRBJ2-4

cdr3_aa: CASSLDGGSNQPQHF
cdr3_nt: TGTGCCAGCAGCTTAGATGGAGGGAGCAATCAGCCCCAGCATTTT
v_call: TRBV11-2
clone_size: few
d_call: NA
j_call: TRBJ1-5

cdr3_aa: CASSLLLVSSYNEQFF
cdr3_nt: TGTGCCAGCAGCCTTCTACTAGTTAGCTCCTACAATGAGCAGTTCTTC
v_call: TRBV2
clone_size: NA
d_call: NA
j_call: TRBJ2-1

cdr3_aa: CASSLRTSGSLEQFF
cdr3_nt: TGTGCCAGCAGCTTAAGGACGAGCGGGAGTTTGGAGCAGTTCTTC
v_call: TRBV7-2
clone_size: NA
d_call: TRBD2
j_call: TRBJ2-1

cdr3_aa: CASSGQVSYEQYF
cdr3_nt: TGTGCCAGCAGCGGACAGGTGTCCTACGAGCAGTACTTC
v_call: TRBV6-5
clone_size: NA
d_call: TRBD1
j_call: TRBJ2-7

cdr3_aa: CASSLGLGKTQYF
cdr3_nt: TGTGCCAGCAGCTTAGGTCTGGGGAAGACCCAGTACTTC
v_call: TRBV7-6
clone_size: few
d_call: NA
j_call: TRBJ2-5

cdr3_aa: CAIRPGLVTDTQYF
cdr3_nt: TGTGCCATCCGACCGGGACTAGTCACGGATACGCAGTATTTT
v_call: TRBV6-4
clone_size: NA
d_call: TRBD2
j_call: TRBJ2-3

cdr3_aa: CASSEWFDRDTQYF
cdr3_nt: TGTGCCAGCAGTGAATGGTTCGACAGGGATACGCAGTATTTT
v_call: TRBV25-1
clone_size: few
d_call: NA
j_call: TRBJ2-3

cdr3_aa: CSVRDFPSSYNEQFF
cdr3_nt: TGCAGCGTACGGGACTTCCCGAGCTCCTACAATGAGCAGTTCTTC
v_call: TRBV29-1
clone_size: NA
d_call: NA
j_call: TRBJ2-1

cdr3_aa: CASSEISHSGNTIYF
cdr3_nt: TGCGCCAGCAGCGAAATAAGCCACTCTGGAAACACCATATATTTT
v_call: TRBV5-1
clone_size: NA
d_call: NA
j_call: TRBJ1-3

cdr3_aa: CASSVDLRGGSSYNEQFF
cdr3_nt: TGTGCCAGCAGCGTAGATCTTCGTGGCGGCAGCTCCTACAATGAGCAGTTCTTC
v_call: TRBV9
clone_size: few
d_call: NA
j_call: TRBJ2-1

cdr3_aa: CATAASGTSSYEQYF
cdr3_nt: TGTGCCACCGCGGCTAGCGGGACCTCCTCCTACGAGCAGTACTTC
v_call: TRBV24-1
clone_size: NA
d_call: TRBD2
j_call: TRBJ2-7

cdr3_aa: CASSQGTGPTGELFF
cdr3_nt: TGTGCCAGCAGCCAAGGGACAGGTCCCACCGGGGAGCTGTTTTTT
v_call: TRBV7-3
clone_size: NA
d_call: TRBD1
j_call: TRBJ2-2

cdr3_aa: CASSFGVVEKLFF
cdr3_nt: TGTGCCAGCAGCTTCGGGGTGGTTGAAAAACTGTTTTTT
v_call: TRBV7-9
clone_size: NA
d_call: NA
j_call: TRBJ1-4

cdr3_aa: CASSVATVGQLFF
cdr3_nt: TGTGCCAGCAGCGTAGCTACGGTTGGGCAGCTGTTTTTT
v_call: TRBV9
clone_size: NA
d_call: NA
j_call: TRBJ2-2

cdr3_aa: CASSEAGNEKLFF
cdr3_nt: TGTGCCAGCAGCGAGGCAGGAAATGAAAAACTGTTTTTT
v_call: TRBV7-9
clone_size: NA
d_call: NA
j_call: TRBJ1-4

cdr3_aa: CASSQGLAFQETQYF
cdr3_nt: TGCGCCAGCAGCCAGGGACTAGCCTTCCAAGAGACCCAGTACTTC
v_call: TRBV4-3
clone_size: few
d_call: TRBD2
j_call: TRBJ2-5

cdr3_aa: CSARDPRGSSYNEQFF
cdr3_nt: TGCAGTGCTAGGGATCCCAGGGGGAGCTCCTACAATGAGCAGTTCTTC
v_call: TRBV20-1
clone_size: few
d_call: TRBD1
j_call: TRBJ2-1

cdr3_aa: CASSLNGQGETQYF
cdr3_nt: TGCGCCAGCAGCTTGAACGGACAGGGGGAGACCCAGTACTTC
v_call: TRBV5-1
clone_size: few
d_call: TRBD1
j_call: TRBJ2-5

cdr3_aa: CASSLRKNTEAFF
cdr3_nt: TGTGCCAGCAGTTTAAGGAAGAACACTGAAGCTTTCTTT
v_call: TRBV12-3/TRBV12-4
clone_size: few
d_call: NA
j_call: TRBJ1-1

cdr3_aa: CASSSGGATDTQYF
cdr3_nt: TGTGCCAGCAGTTCCGGGGGAGCCACAGATACGCAGTATTTT
v_call: TRBV12-3/TRBV12-4
clone_size: few
d_call: NA
j_call: TRBJ2-3

cdr3_aa: CSAREVEGRRTEAFF
cdr3_nt: TGCAGTGCTAGAGAGGTGGAGGGGAGAAGGACTGAAGCTTTCTTT
v_call: TRBV20-1
clone_size: few
d_call: NA
j_call: TRBJ1-1

cdr3_aa: CASSQEGNSPLHF
cdr3_nt: TGTGCCAGCAGCCAAGAGGGGAATTCACCCCTCCACTTT
v_call: TRBV4-2
clone_size: few
d_call: NA
j_call: TRBJ1-6

cdr3_aa: CASSQAVAGSIYEQYF
cdr3_nt: TGCGCCAGCAGCCAAGCAGTAGCGGGAAGCATCTACGAGCAGTACTTC
v_call: TRBV4-3
clone_size: few
d_call: TRBD2
j_call: TRBJ2-7

cdr3_aa: CASSPLAGRETQYF
cdr3_nt: TGTGCCAGCAGTCCACTAGCGGGAAGGGAGACCCAGTACTTC
v_call: TRBV6-5
clone_size: NA
d_call: TRBD2
j_call: TRBJ2-5

cdr3_aa: CASRRLSGNTIYF
cdr3_nt: TGTGCCAGCAGAAGGCTCTCTGGAAACACCATATATTTT
v_call: TRBV6-5
clone_size: NA
d_call: NA
j_call: TRBJ1-3

cdr3_aa: CASSEAGGKPQHF
cdr3_nt: TGTGCCAGCAGCGAAGCGGGGGGCAAGCCCCAGCATTTT
v_call: TRBV6-2/TRBV6-3
clone_size: NA
d_call: NA
j_call: TRBJ1-5

cdr3_aa: CASSLAGQGHNNEQFF
cdr3_nt: TGTGCCAGCAGCTTAGCGGGACAGGGTCATAACAATGAGCAGTTCTTC
v_call: TRBV7-6
clone_size: few
d_call: TRBD1
j_call: TRBJ2-1

cdr3_aa: CASSYSIAGAGNEQFF
cdr3_nt: TGTGCCAGCAGTTACTCGATCGCGGGAGCAGGCAATGAGCAGTTCTTC
v_call: TRBV6-5
clone_size: few
d_call: TRBD2
j_call: TRBJ2-1

cdr3_aa: CASSYPGDSEQFF
cdr3_nt: TGTGCCAGCAGTTACCCGGGGGACTCCGAGCAGTTCTTC
v_call: TRBV6-5
clone_size: NA
d_call: NA
j_call: TRBJ2-1

cdr3_aa: CAAKGASGGETQYF
cdr3_nt: TGCGCCGCGAAGGGAGCTAGCGGGGGAGAGACCCAGTACTTC
v_call: TRBV10-2
clone_size: few
d_call: TRBD2
j_call: TRBJ2-5

cdr3_aa: CAISVAGMNTEAFF
cdr3_nt: TGTGCCATCAGTGTGGCAGGGATGAACACTGAAGCTTTCTTT
v_call: TRBV10-3
clone_size: few
d_call: NA
j_call: TRBJ1-1

cdr3_aa: CASSLGDRAQETQYF
cdr3_nt: TGTGCCAGCAGTTTAGGGGACAGGGCCCAAGAGACCCAGTACTTC
v_call: TRBV12-3/TRBV12-4
clone_size: NA
d_call: TRBD1
j_call: TRBJ2-5

cdr3_aa: CASSQGRGHTF
cdr3_nt: TGTGCCAGCAGCCAAGGAAGGGGGCACACCTTC
v_call: TRBV4-2
clone_size: NA
d_call: TRBD1
j_call: TRBJ1-2

cdr3_aa: CSARDHHSNYGYTF
cdr3_nt: TGCAGTGCTAGAGATCATCATTCCAACTATGGCTACACCTTC
v_call: TRBV20-1
clone_size: NA
d_call: NA
j_call: TRBJ1-2

cdr3_aa: CASSDLRDFDYEQYF
cdr3_nt: TGTGCCAGCAGTGATTTAAGAGACTTCGACTACGAGCAGTACTTC
v_call: TRBV2
clone_size: NA
d_call: NA
j_call: TRBJ2-7

cdr3_aa: CASSQAGLAGALNIQYF
cdr3_nt: TGTGCCAGCAGCCAAGCGGGACTAGCGGGGGCCCTAAACATTCAGTACTTC
v_call: TRBV3-1
clone_size: NA
d_call: TRBD2
j_call: TRBJ2-4

cdr3_aa: CASSFVVSNTGELFF
cdr3_nt: TGCGCCAGCAGCTTCGTGGTATCGAACACCGGGGAGCTGTTTTTT
v_call: TRBV5-1
clone_size: NA
d_call: NA
j_call: TRBJ2-2

cdr3_aa: CSARDIGGYNEQFF
cdr3_nt: TGCAGTGCTAGAGATATAGGGGGGTACAATGAGCAGTTCTTC
v_call: TRBV20-1
clone_size: NA
d_call: NA
j_call: TRBJ2-1

cdr3_aa: CATSDQGVNEQFF
cdr3_nt: TGTGCCACCAGTGATCAGGGAGTCAATGAGCAGTTCTTC
v_call: TRBV24-1
clone_size: NA
d_call: NA
j_call: TRBJ2-1

cdr3_aa: CASSYKRVNYGYTF
cdr3_nt: TGTGCCAGCAGTTACAAAAGGGTTAACTATGGCTACACCTTC
v_call: TRBV6-5
clone_size: few
d_call: NA
j_call: TRBJ1-2

cdr3_aa: CASSLQTGGLGNAIYF
cdr3_nt: TGTGCCAGCAGTTTACAGACAGGGGGCTTGGGTAACGCCATATATTTT
v_call: TRBV6-5
clone_size: NA
d_call: TRBD1
j_call: TRBJ1-3

cdr3_aa: CASSLRSSNSPLHF
cdr3_nt: TGCGCCAGCAGCTTGAGGTCCTCTAATTCACCCCTCCACTTT
v_call: TRBV5-1
clone_size: many
d_call: NA
j_call: TRBJ1-6

cdr3_aa: CASSYRGDQPQHF
cdr3_nt: TGTGCCAGCAGTTACAGGGGCGATCAGCCCCAGCATTTT
v_call: TRBV6-5
clone_size: many
d_call: NA
j_call: TRBJ1-5

cdr3_aa: CAGGRRLDTEAFF
cdr3_nt: TGTGCCGGGGGGAGGAGGCTGGACACTGAAGCTTTCTTT
v_call: TRBV10-3
clone_size: many
d_call: NA
j_call: TRBJ1-1

cdr3_aa: CASRHRGGGYTF
cdr3_nt: TGTGCCAGCAGACACAGGGGTGGTGGCTACACCTTC
v_call: TRBV2
clone_size: NA
d_call: TRBD1
j_call: TRBJ1-2

cdr3_aa: CASSLGPTPGGKTQYF
cdr3_nt: TGTGCCAGCAGCCTTGGACCGACTCCTGGTGGGAAGACCCAGTACTTC
v_call: TRBV28
clone_size: NA
d_call: NA
j_call: TRBJ2-5

cdr3_aa: CASSTGTGVQETQYF
cdr3_nt: TGTGCCAGCAGTACCGGGACAGGTGTCCAAGAGACCCAGTACTTC
v_call: TRBV28
clone_size: few
d_call: TRBD1
j_call: TRBJ2-5

cdr3_aa: CASSFLAGVNEQFF
cdr3_nt: TGTGCCAGCAGCTTCCTAGCGGGAGTTAATGAGCAGTTCTTC
v_call: TRBV7-6
clone_size: once
d_call: TRBD2
j_call: TRBJ2-1

cdr3_aa: CASRLDQNIQYF
cdr3_nt: TGTGCCAGCAGGTTGGATCAAAACATTCAGTACTTC
v_call: TRBV28
clone_size: few
d_call: NA
j_call: TRBJ2-4

cdr3_aa: CSADRGSDTEAFF
cdr3_nt: TGCAGTGCCGACAGGGGGTCGGACACTGAAGCTTTCTTT
v_call: TRBV20-1
clone_size: many
d_call: TRBD1
j_call: TRBJ1-1

cdr3_aa: CASSPTLGTSVYNEQIF
cdr3_nt: TGTGCCAGCAGTCCCACCCTCGGGACTAGCGTGTACAATGAGCAGATCTTC
v_call: TRBV6-2/TRBV6-3
clone_size: NA
d_call: TRBD2
j_call: TRBJ2-1